The next 13 T cell receptor beta chains were all read from a single sample in a study of neurological immune-mediated disorders. Each CDR3 protein is one row after TCRdb ran MiXCR on the 5' RACE reads. The sample has about 35,000 distinct CDR3 sequences, 3% to 4% seen once. Source material: PBMCs. Receptor source: a man aged 30 to 45 with multiple sclerosis.

This rearrangement joins TRBV5-1 to TRBJ2-4; no clear D. V shed 3 bases and J shed 7 bases, with 20 bases lying between them. CDR3 size: 16 residues. Germline V gene data show CDR1 as SGHRS and CDR2 as YFSETQ. CDR3 bases: TGCGCCAGCAGCTCCCCGACCCCCGGTCCCGGGAACATTCAGTACTTC. Translated: CASSSPTPGPGNIQYF.

Many counts were recorded for this clonotype. This chain joins TRBV27 and TRBJ2-7, with D perhaps TRBD2 (5 bases). The CDR3 runs 14 residues. CDR1 and CDR2 from the germline V gene are MNHEY and SMNVEV (reference sequence). Trimming stripped 4 bases from V and 3 bases from J, with 13 bases between. CDR3 region: CASSSRGLNYEQYF. For the CDR3, the DNA is TGTGCCAGCAGTTCCCGAGGGCTTAACTACGAGCAGTACTTC.

This clonotype was seen repeatedly, ten times or more. The chain recombines TRBV24-1 with TRBJ2-1, with D hard to call. The length of the CDR3 is 13 residues. Trimming shortened V by 5 bases and J by 4 bases, and 8 bases separated the two germline ends. Germline CDR1 reads KGHDR; CDR2 reads SFDVKD. CDR3 bases: TGTGCCACCAGTGCAGGTGTGTACAATGAGCAGTTCTTC. Residues: CATSAGVYNEQFF.

This clonotype was counted many times. This sequence joins TRBV25-1 and TRBJ2-7; D is ambiguous. Germline values: CDR1 MGHDK, CDR2 SYGVNS. CDR3 length equals 12 residues. The V and J ends lost 7 bases and 6 bases respectively, with 13 bases between them. The CDR3 coding sequence is TGTGCCAGCAAATACGGCGGATCCGAGCAGTACTTC. It codes for CASKYGGSEQYF.

The CDR3 DNA reads as TGCAGTGCTCCCGGCAGCCTAAACACTGAAGCTTTCTTT. Its protein is CSAPGSLNTEAFF. The chain employs TRBV20-1 and TRBJ1-1; D is ambiguous. Trimming stripped 5 bases from V and 2 bases from J, with 12 bases between. This CDR3 contains 13 residues. The germline V gene has CDR1 DFQATT and CDR2 SNEGSKA (reference sequence).

Ten or more counts support this clonotype. This chain links TRBV5-1 with TRBJ2-5; possible D gene TRBD2, 6 bases. Trimming removed 4 bases at V and 3 bases at J, with 13 bases between. There are 14 residues in the CDR3. CDR1 is SGHRS and CDR2 is YFSETQ in the germline V gene. CDR3 nucleotide sequence: TGCGCCAGCAGCCTAAACGGGGGAGAAGAGACCCAGTACTTC. Encoded protein: CASSLNGGEETQYF.

In its sample, this clonotype ranks as medium-sized. This rearrangement joins TRBV3-1 to TRBJ2-1; no firm D call. Trimming shortened V by 3 bases and J by 13 bases, and 16 bases separated the two germline ends. Per the germline V gene, CDR1 is LGHDT and CDR2 is YNNKEL (reference sequence). The CDR3 loop spans 13 amino acids. Here the CDR3 reads CASSHGAAYGQFF. Written as DNA, the CDR3 is TGTGCCAGCAGCCATGGTGCCGCATACGGTCAGTTCTTC.

The rearrangement joins TRBV12-5 to TRBJ1-2; tentative D call: TRBD1 (5 bases). This CDR3 has 15 amino acids. Germline values: CDR1 LGHNT, CDR2 FRNRAP. The germline V and J ends were trimmed by 2 bases and 4 bases, with 14 bases remaining between them. Here the CDR3 DNA reads TGTGCTAGTGGTTTGAGGGAACAGGCAATCTATGGCTACACCTTC. Translation: CASGLREQAIYGYTF.

The rearrangement links TRBV11-2 to TRBJ1-2; the D is unclear. V was clipped by 5 bases and J by 4 bases, with 20 bases between them. The CDR3 consists of 16 residues. Germline assignment: CDR1 SGHAT and CDR2 FQNNGV. The CDR3 loop reads CASSPNRQLSSYGYTF. The CDR3 DNA is TGTGCCAGCAGCCCCAACCGGCAGTTATCGTCCTATGGCTACACCTTC. Combining the CDR3 with reference TRBV11-2 and TRBJ1-2 gives the whole variable domain EAGVAQSPRYKIIEKRQSVAFWCNPISGHATLYWYQQILGQGPKLLIQFQNNGVVDDSQLPKDRFSAERLKGVDSTLKIQPAKLEDSAVYLCASSPNRQLSSYGYTFGSGTRLTVV.

This clonotype was seen only a few times. This rearrangement joins TRBV7-8 to TRBJ2-7; D ambiguous. CDR3 size: 14 residues. V shed 0 bases and J shed 1 base, with 7 bases lying between them. Germline CDR1 and CDR2: SGHVS and FQNEAQ. The CDR3 loop is CASSLAKLSYEQYF. CDR3 in DNA: TGTGCCAGCAGCTTAGCGAAACTGTCCTACGAGCAGTACTTC.

This clonotype was seen at least ten times. The chain employs TRBV7-2 and TRBJ1-5; D is unresolved. Germline lookup yields CDR1 SGHTA and CDR2 FQGNSA. Deletions cut 1 base from V and 2 bases from J, with 15 bases between. The CDR3 is 17 residues long. The CDR3 nucleotides are TGTGCCAGCAGCTTAGTCGTCAGCCCCGGGGGCAATCAGCCCCAGCATTTT. Protein product: CASSLVVSPGGNQPQHF.

This clonotype was seen ten or more times. The chain recombines TRBV20-1 with TRBJ1-1; D remains ambiguous. The CDR3 runs 12 residues. Germline V gene sequence: CDR1 DFQATT, CDR2 SNEGSKA (reference sequence). The ends were cut back, 1 base at V and 5 bases at J, with 8 bases in the middle. The CDR3 nucleotides are TGCAGTGCTAGAGTGTCGGATACTGAAGCTTTCTTT. This gives the protein CSARVSDTEAFF.

This clonotype has only a few counts. V is TRBV5-1 and J is TRBJ2-3; D remains ambiguous. V gave up 0 bases and J gave up 0 bases, with 17 bases separating them. CDR1 SGHRS and CDR2 YFSETQ come from the germline V gene. There are 18 residues in the CDR3. CDR3 loop: CASSLGLGFKASTDTQYF. DNA for the CDR3: TGCGCCAGCAGCTTGGGTCTCGGGTTTAAAGCTAGCACAGATACGCAGTATTTT.